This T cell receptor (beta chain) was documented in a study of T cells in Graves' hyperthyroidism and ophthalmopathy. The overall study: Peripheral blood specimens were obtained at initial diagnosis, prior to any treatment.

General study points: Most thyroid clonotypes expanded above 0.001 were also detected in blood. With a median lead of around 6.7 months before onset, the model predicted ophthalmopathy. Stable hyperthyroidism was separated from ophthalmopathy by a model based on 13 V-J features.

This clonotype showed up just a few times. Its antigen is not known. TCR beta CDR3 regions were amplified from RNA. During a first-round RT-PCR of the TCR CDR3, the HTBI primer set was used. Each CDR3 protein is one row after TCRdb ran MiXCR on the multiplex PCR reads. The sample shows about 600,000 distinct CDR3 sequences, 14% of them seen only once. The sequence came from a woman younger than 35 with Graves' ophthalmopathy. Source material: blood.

The CDR3 here is CASSIQGATYNEQFF. The CDR3, as DNA: TGTGCCAGTAGTATTCAGGGGGCAACCTACAATGAGCAGTTCTTC. The chain carries TRBV19 and TRBJ2-1; 8 positions match TRBD1. The germline CDR1 and CDR2 sequences are LNHDA and SQIVND (reference sequence). The CDR3 sequence is 15 residues long. J lost 2 bases, V lost 3 bases, and 3 bases had no gene match.